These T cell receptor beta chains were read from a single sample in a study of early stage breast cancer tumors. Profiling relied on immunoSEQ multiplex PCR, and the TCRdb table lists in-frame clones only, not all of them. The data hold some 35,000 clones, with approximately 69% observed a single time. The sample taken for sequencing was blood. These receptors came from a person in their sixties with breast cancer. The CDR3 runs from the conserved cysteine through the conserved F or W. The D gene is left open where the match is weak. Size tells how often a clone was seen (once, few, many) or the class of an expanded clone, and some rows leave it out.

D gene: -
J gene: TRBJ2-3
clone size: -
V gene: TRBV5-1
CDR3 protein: CASSGAGTDTQYF
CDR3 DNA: TGCGCCAGCAGTGGCGCGGGCACAGATACGCAGTATTTT

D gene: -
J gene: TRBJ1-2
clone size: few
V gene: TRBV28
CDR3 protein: CASSSRQAYGYTF
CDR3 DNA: TGTGCCAGCAGTTCACGGCAGGCCTATGGCTACACCTTC

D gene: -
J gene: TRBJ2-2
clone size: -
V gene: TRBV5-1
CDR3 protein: CASSLRLQAGTGELFF
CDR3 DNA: TGCGCCAGCAGCCTACGACTACAAGCGGGCACCGGGGAGCTGTTTTTT

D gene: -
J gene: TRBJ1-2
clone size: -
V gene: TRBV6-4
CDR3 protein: CASSVNGYTF
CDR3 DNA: TGTGCCAGCAGTGTTAATGGCTACACCTTC

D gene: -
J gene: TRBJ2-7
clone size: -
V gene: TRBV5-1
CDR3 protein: CASSASYEQYF
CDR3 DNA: TGCGCCAGCAGCGCCTCCTACGAGCAGTACTTC

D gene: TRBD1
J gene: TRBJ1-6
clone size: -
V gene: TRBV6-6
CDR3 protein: CASSYRGPSSPLHF
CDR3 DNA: TGTGCCAGCAGTTACAGGGGGCCGAGTTCACCCCTCCACTTT

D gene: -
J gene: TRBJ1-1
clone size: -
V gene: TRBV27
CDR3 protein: CASMSRLRTEAFF
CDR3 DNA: TGTGCCAGCATGTCTCGGTTGAGGACTGAAGCTTTCTTT

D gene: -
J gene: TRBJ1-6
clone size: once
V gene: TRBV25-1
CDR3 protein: CASSVGLGNSPLHF
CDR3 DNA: TGTGCCAGCAGTGTTGGCCTCGGTAATTCACCCCTCCACTTT

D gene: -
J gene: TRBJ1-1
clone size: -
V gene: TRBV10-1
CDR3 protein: CASREGGGRMNTEAFF
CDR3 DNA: TGCGCCAGCAGAGAAGGGGGAGGGAGAATGAACACTGAAGCTTTCTTT

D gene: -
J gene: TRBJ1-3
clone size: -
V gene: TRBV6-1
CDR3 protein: CASSEVGGFTGNTIYF
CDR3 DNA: TGTGCCAGCAGTGAAGTTGGGGGTTTCACTGGAAACACCATATATTTT

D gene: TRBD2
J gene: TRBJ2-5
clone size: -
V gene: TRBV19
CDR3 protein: CASSIASTSGVQETQYF
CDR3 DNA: TGTGCCAGTAGTATAGCCTCCACTAGCGGGGTCCAAGAGACCCAGTACTTC

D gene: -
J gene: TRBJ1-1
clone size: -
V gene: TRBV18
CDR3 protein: CASASGLNTEAFF
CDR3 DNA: TGTGCCAGCGCAAGCGGTCTGAACACTGAAGCTTTCTTT

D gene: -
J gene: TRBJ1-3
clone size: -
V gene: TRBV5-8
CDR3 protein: CASSPDTRDGNTIYF
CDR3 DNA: TGTGCCAGCAGCCCCGATACAAGGGACGGAAACACCATATATTTT

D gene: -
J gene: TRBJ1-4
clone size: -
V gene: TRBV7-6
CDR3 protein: CASSREGTPNEKLFF
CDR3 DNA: TGTGCCAGCAGTCGGGAGGGAACCCCTAATGAAAAACTGTTTTTT

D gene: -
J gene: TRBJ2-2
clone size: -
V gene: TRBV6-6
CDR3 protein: CASSPDGPNTGELFF
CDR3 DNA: TGTGCCAGCAGCCCAGACGGACCGAACACCGGGGAGCTGTTTTTT

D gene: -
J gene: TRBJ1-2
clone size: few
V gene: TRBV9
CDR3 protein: CASSVGQTYYGYTF
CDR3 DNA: TGTGCCAGCAGCGTAGGCCAGACCTACTATGGCTACACCTTC

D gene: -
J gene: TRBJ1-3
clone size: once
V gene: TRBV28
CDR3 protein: CASSLMRQTTSSGNTIYF
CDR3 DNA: TGTGCCAGCAGTTTAATGCGTCAGACGACCAGCTCTGGAAACACCATATATTTT

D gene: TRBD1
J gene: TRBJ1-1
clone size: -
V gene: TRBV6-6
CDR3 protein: CASSYGTGILNTEAFF
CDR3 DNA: TGTGCCAGCAGTTACGGGACAGGAATTCTGAACACTGAAGCTTTCTTT

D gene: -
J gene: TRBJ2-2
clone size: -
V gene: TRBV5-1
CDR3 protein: CASARGGVDQGTGELFF
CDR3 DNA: TGCGCCAGCGCACGAGGCGGCGTTGACCAGGGCACCGGGGAGCTGTTTTTT

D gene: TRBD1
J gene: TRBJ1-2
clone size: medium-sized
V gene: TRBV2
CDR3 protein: CASSGPLGGQATTYYGYTF
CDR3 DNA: TGTGCCAGCAGTGGTCCCCTTGGGGGACAGGCGACCACCTACTATGGCTACACCTTC

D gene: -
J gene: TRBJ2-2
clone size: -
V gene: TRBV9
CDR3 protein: CASSGGLYTGELFF
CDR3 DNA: TGTGCCAGCAGCGGAGGACTGTACACCGGGGAGCTGTTTTTT

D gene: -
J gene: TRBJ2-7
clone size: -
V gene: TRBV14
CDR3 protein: CASSQDKVSEEQYF
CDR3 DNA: TGTGCCAGCAGCCAAGATAAAGTCTCAGAGGAGCAGTACTTC

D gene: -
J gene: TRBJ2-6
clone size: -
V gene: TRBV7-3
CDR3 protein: CASSLYGREVSGANVLTF
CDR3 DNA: TGTGCCAGCAGCCTTTACGGCAGGGAGGTCTCTGGGGCCAACGTCCTGACTTTC

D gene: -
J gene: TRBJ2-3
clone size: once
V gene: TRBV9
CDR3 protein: CASSVEAAGITDTQYF
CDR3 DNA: TGTGCCAGCAGCGTAGAGGCAGCGGGTATCACAGATACGCAGTATTTT

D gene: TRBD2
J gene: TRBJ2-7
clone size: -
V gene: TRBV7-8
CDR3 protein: CASSPRTSGRYEQYF
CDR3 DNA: TGTGCCAGCAGCCCGAGGACTAGCGGTCGATACGAGCAGTACTTC

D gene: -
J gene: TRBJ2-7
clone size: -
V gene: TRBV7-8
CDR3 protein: CASSPRPGPGPGEQYF
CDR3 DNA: TGTGCCAGCAGCCCCCGACCGGGACCGGGCCCCGGCGAGCAGTACTTC

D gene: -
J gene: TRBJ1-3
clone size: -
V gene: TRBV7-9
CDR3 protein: CASSSGDTIYF
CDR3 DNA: TGTGCCAGCAGCTCGGGGGACACCATATATTTT

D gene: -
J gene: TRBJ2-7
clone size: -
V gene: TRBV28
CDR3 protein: CASSPPGARVYEQYF
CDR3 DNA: TGTGCCAGCAGTCCCCCAGGGGCTAGGGTCTACGAGCAGTACTTC